Below, 21 T cell receptor beta chains from the same sample are listed, as sequenced in a study of blood T cell repertoires in COVID-19. Clones were sequenced by immunoSEQ multiplex PCR, and TCRdb holds only the in-frame ones, with some missing. The repertoire holds 260,000 or so clones, approximately 90% seen once, with about a sixth in the top ten. Sequencing was carried out using PBMCs or T cells enriched from blood (not recorded which). Receptors were obtained from a man younger than 30 who had recovered from COVID-19.

This clone has a single count. The rearrangement uses TRBV6-5 and TRBJ2-2; 10 bases fit TRBD2. Germline CDR1 and CDR2: MNHEY and SVGAGI. Trimming at V came to 6 bases and at J to 6 bases, leaving 7 bases not matched to a gene. The CDR3 contains 15 residues. This chain's CDR3 is CASSSGTSDAGELFF. The CDR3, as DNA: TGTGCCAGCAGCTCCGGGACTAGCGACGCCGGGGAGCTGTTTTTT.

This clone occurred once. Other DNA variants within this sample encode the same CDR3. J is TRBJ1-1 and V is TRBV5-1; D is unresolved. Deletions cut 0 bases from V and 0 bases from J, with 6 bases between. CDR3 length: 14 amino acids. Germline lookup yields CDR1 SGHRS and CDR2 YFSETQ. This chain's CDR3 is CASSLGQMNTEAFF. The CDR3 DNA is TGCGCCAGCAGCTTGGGCCAGATGAACACTGAAGCTTTCTTT.

This clone was recorded a few times. The V and J genes are TRBV19 and TRBJ2-1; TRBD2 matches at 7 bases. The CDR3 is made up of 13 amino acids. CDR1 and CDR2 from the germline V gene are LNHDA and SQIVND (reference sequence). The V segment lost 5 bases and the J segment 5 bases; nucleotides outside the gene matches: 3. The CDR3 sequence: CASSQTSHNEQFF. Written as DNA, the CDR3 is TGTGCCAGTAGTCAGACTAGCCACAATGAGCAGTTCTTC.

This rearrangement joins TRBV7-2 to TRBJ2-5; 11 bases fit TRBD2. V gave up 4 bases and J gave up 0 bases; unmatched junction bases: 10. This CDR3 region has 18 residues. CDR1 SGHTA and CDR2 FQGNSA come from the germline V gene. DNA for the CDR3: TGTGCCAGCAGCTCCCAACGCCCGACTAGCGGGGACCAAGAGACCCAGTACTTC. Protein sequence: CASSSQRPTSGDQETQYF.

The rearrangement uses TRBV7-2 and TRBJ1-6; 9 nucleotides align to TRBD1. The germline V gene encodes CDR1 SGHTA and CDR2 FQGNSA. The CDR3 runs to 16 residues. With 2 bases clipped from V and 8 bases from J, the junction kept 7 bases outside the gene matches. Here the CDR3 reads CASSLRGTGSDSPLHF. CDR3 coding DNA: TGTGCCAGCAGCTTAAGAGGGACAGGGAGTGATTCACCCCTCCACTTT.

This chain joins TRBV30 and TRBJ1-2, with D perhaps matching TRBD1 (5 bases). From germline, CDR1 is GTSNPN and CDR2 SVGIG (reference sequence). V was shortened by 2 bases and J by 4 bases, with 17 bases between the two germline ends. The CDR3 is made up of 15 amino acids. The DNA of the CDR3 is TGTGCCTGGAGTCCCAAGACAGAGGTGCCCTATGGCTACACCTTC. Translated: CAWSPKTEVPYGYTF.

V usage is TRBV27 and J usage is TRBJ2-3; 8 nucleotides match TRBD2. This CDR3 is built from 15 residues. Germline trimming cut 6 bases from V and 4 bases from J; bases unmatched to any gene: 9. The germline CDR1 and CDR2 sequences are MNHEY and SMNVEV (reference sequence). CDR3 region: CASSRSGGHADTQYF. CDR3 nucleotides: TGTGCCAGCAGCCGGTCGGGGGGGCACGCAGATACGCAGTATTTT.

This clone was recorded many times. This chain uses TRBV11-3 with TRBJ2-1, with 7 bases matching TRBD2. The CDR3 consists of 17 residues. Germline values: CDR1 SGHNT, CDR2 YENEEA. After removal of 0 bases from V and 0 bases from J, the junction contained 5 bases not matched to a gene. The DNA for the CDR3 is TGTGCCAGCAGCTTAGACGGGAGGCCACCCTCCTACAATGAGCAGTTCTTC. As protein: CASSLDGRPPSYNEQFF.

The J gene is TRBJ1-2, the V gene TRBV5-6; D is uncertain. The CDR3 spans 16 residues. Trimming shortened V by 1 base and J by 6 bases, and 19 bases separated the two germline ends. The germline V gene has CDR1 SGHDT and CDR2 YYEEEE. The CDR3 loop is CASSLRGFWEEDGYTF. CDR3 nucleotides: TGTGCCAGCAGCTTGCGCGGGTTCTGGGAGGAAGATGGCTACACCTTC.

The chain has TRBV18 and TRBJ1-5; possibly TRBD1 for D (5 bases). The CDR3 has 15 residues. Trimming removed 6 bases from V and 5 bases from J, with 17 bases in between. Germline CDR1 and CDR2: KGHSH and LQKENI. CDR3: CASSPSDSGHQPQHF. The DNA for the CDR3 is TGTGCCAGCTCCCCAAGCGACAGTGGGCATCAGCCCCAGCATTTT.

CDR3 region: CASSPRRQGKETQYF. CDR3 nucleotide sequence: TGTGCCAGCAGCCCCCGAAGACAGGGCAAAGAGACCCAGTACTTC. The genes are TRBV11-1 and TRBJ2-5; 7 nucleotides match TRBD1. The CDR3 is 15 amino acids. V lost 5 bases and J lost 3; bases outside the gene matches: 9. The germline gives CDR1 SGHAT, CDR2 FQDESV (reference sequence).

The chain uses TRBV27 and TRBJ2-7; D may be TRBD2 (6 bases). The germline V and J ends were trimmed by 6 bases and 0 bases, with 21 bases remaining between them. Per germline, CDR1 MNHEY and CDR2 SMNVEV (reference sequence). CDR3 length equals 17 residues. CDR3 residues: CASSRGSGRLTSYEQYF. The DNA for the CDR3 is TGTGCCAGCAGCCGGGGGTCAGGGAGGCTTACCTCCTACGAGCAGTACTTC.

The V call is TRBV29-1, the J call TRBJ1-2; the match to TRBD1 covers 11 bases. The CDR3 totals 13 residues. J lost 7 bases, V lost 7 bases, and 8 bases had no gene match. The germline gives CDR1 SQVTM, CDR2 ANQGSEA. The CDR3 protein is CSAQDRGRAGYTF. DNA for the CDR3: TGCAGCGCCCAGGACAGGGGGCGCGCTGGCTACACCTTC. The full variable domain, in which reference TRBV29-1 and TRBJ1-2 provide the parts outside the CDR3, is SAVISQKPSRDICQRGTSLTIQCQVDSQVTMMFWYRQQPGQSLTLIATANQGSEATYESGFVIDKFPISRPNLTFSTLTVSNMSPEDSSIYLCSAQDRGRAGYTFGSGTRLTVV.

The rearrangement uses TRBV23-1 and TRBJ1-6, with D unresolved. TRBV23-1 is an open reading frame, and its role is uncertain. V was trimmed by 1 base and J by 5 bases, leaving 9 bases between them. The length of the CDR3 is 15 residues. CDR3 protein: CASSQYSSNNSPLHF. DNA of the CDR3: TGCGCCAGCAGTCAATATAGCAGTAATAATTCACCCCTCCACTTT.

The J gene is TRBJ1-1, the V gene TRBV7-2, with D tentatively TRBD1 (6 bases). The CDR3 consists of 13 residues. The V gene lost 4 bases and the J gene lost 5 bases, with 11 bases spanning the gap. Germline V lookup: CDR1 SGHTA, CDR2 FQGNSA. The CDR3 DNA is TGTGCCAGCAGCTCCCGAGGGGGAACTGAAGCTTTCTTT. Translating it yields CASSSRGGTEAFF.

The rearrangement uses TRBV12-3 or TRBV12-4 and TRBJ2-7, with D unresolved. Trimming took 2 bases from V and 2 from J, leaving 7 bases between them. The CDR3 runs 13 residues. The CDR3, as DNA: TGTGCCAGCAGTTTACTGGGCCCCTACGAGCAGTACTTC. Translated: CASSLLGPYEQYF.

This rearrangement joins TRBV10-3 to TRBJ2-5; 9 nucleotides line up with TRBD2. The CDR3 is 15 residues long. Germline V gives CDR1 ENHRY, CDR2 SYGVKD. Losses at the gene ends were 0 bases for V and 5 bases for J; bases not matched to a gene: 4. CDR3 protein: CAISESGTSSETQYF. The CDR3 region has the DNA TGTGCCATCAGTGAGTCTGGGACTAGCTCGGAGACCCAGTACTTC.

The chain has TRBV3-1 (or the pseudogene TRBV3-2) and TRBJ1-4, with 7 bases identical to TRBD1. V gave up 0 bases and J gave up 7 bases; unmatched junction bases: 8. The CDR3 totals 16 residues. CDR1 is LGHDT and CDR2 is YNNKEL in the germline V gene (reference sequence). CDR3: CASSQDPAGGGEKLFF. Written as DNA, the CDR3 is TGTGCCAGCAGCCAAGACCCTGCAGGGGGAGGTGAAAAACTGTTTTTT.

The rearrangement links TRBV18 to TRBJ2-3; 7 bases map to TRBD2. The CDR3 totals 13 residues. With 6 bases clipped from V and 4 bases from J, the junction kept 4 bases outside the gene matches. CDR1 KGHSH and CDR2 LQKENI come from the germline V gene. The CDR3 coding sequence is TGTGCCAGCTCCGTCCGGGGGGCAGATACGCAGTATTTT. Translated: CASSVRGADTQYF.

Only one count was recorded for this clone. The rearrangement links TRBV7-9 to TRBJ1-2; 9 positions match TRBD1. Germline values: CDR1 SEHNR, CDR2 FQNEAQ (reference sequence). CDR3 length equals 13 residues. After removal of 4 bases from V and 8 bases from J, the junction contained 5 bases not matched to a gene. CDR3 DNA: TGTGCCAGCAGCTCGGACAGGGGATCGGGCTACACCTTC. This gives the protein CASSSDRGSGYTF.

The V call is TRBV11-2, the J call TRBJ2-3, with a weak D call TRBD1 (5 bases). The CDR3 sequence is 15 residues long. Trimming left V 7 bases short and J 4 bases short, with 18 bases between. Germline loops: CDR1 SGHAT, CDR2 FQNNGV. The CDR3 sequence is CASTLGWGRADTQYF. CDR3 in DNA: TGTGCCAGCACCCTGGGGTGGGGCCGGGCAGATACGCAGTATTTT.